Given below is one T cell receptor beta chain in context. These data belong to a study of human T cells and chemical hapten exposure. Study context: DPC at 2% was the sensitizing agent, placed on approximately 2 cm by approximately 2 cm of upper inner arm skin. Patch testing was performed with 0.01% DPC on the upper back, with reading at 6 days. For the roughly 25-week duration of the study, patients were given weekly doses of diphenylcyclopropenone on the scalp.

The CDR3 covers 14 residues. Trimming stripped 0 bases from V and 4 bases from J, with 7 bases between. CDR1 and CDR2 (germline): MNHEY, SVGAGI. The time point was: pre-sensitization, week 0. The treatment is: therapeutic diphenylcyclopropenone sensitization with weekly scalp DPC. Total RNA was extracted from unfractionated whole blood. TCRdb re-analysed the RACE reads in MiXCR, keeping a single row per CDR3 protein. Among 300,000 to 450,000 distinct CDR3 sequences listed, more than 4.5% were seen once. The chain couples TRBV6-5 to TRBJ1-5; maybe TRBD1 (5 bases). This clonotype was sampled from a woman aged 45-60 years with alopecia areata. Some clones in this sample may be carry-over from other donors' samples. Sequences were derived from whole blood, sampled in connection with sensitization to the hapten diphenylcyclopropenone (DPC). The chain's CDR3 is CASSYSAGNQPQHF. CDR3 coding DNA: TGTGCCAGCAGTTACTCCGCAGGGAATCAGCCCCAGCATTTT.